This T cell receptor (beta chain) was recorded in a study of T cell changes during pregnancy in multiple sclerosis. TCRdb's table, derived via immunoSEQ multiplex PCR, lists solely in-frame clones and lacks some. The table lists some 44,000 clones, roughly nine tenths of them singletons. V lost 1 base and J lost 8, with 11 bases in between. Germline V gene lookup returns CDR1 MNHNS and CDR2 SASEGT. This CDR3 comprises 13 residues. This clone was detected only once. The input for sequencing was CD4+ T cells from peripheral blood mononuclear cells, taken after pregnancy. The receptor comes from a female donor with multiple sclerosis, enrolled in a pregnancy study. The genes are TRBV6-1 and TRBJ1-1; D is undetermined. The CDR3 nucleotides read TGTGCCAGCAGTGAAGGGTATTTGGCCGAAGCTTTCTTT. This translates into CASSEGYLAEAFF.